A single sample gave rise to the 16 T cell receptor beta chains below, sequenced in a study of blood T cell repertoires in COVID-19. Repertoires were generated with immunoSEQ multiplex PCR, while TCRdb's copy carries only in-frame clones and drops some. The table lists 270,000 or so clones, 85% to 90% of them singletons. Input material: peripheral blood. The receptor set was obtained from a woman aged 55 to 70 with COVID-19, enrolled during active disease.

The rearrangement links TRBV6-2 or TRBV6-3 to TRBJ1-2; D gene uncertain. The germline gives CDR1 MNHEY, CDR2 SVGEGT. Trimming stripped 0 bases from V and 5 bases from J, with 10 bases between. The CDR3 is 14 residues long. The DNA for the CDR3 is TGTGCCAGCAGTTACTCCTTCCCAGGTTATGGCTACACCTTC. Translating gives CASSYSFPGYGYTF.

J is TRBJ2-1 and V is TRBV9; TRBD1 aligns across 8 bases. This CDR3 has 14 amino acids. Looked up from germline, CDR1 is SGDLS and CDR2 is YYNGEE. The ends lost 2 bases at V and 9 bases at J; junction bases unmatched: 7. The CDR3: CASSVGTGESEQFF. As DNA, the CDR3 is TGTGCCAGCAGCGTGGGGACAGGAGAGAGTGAGCAGTTCTTC.

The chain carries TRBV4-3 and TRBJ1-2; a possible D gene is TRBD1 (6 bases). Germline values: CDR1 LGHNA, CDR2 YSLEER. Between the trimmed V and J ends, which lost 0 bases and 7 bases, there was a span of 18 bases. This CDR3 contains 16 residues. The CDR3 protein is CASSQDLTGKYGGYTF. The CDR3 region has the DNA TGCGCCAGCAGCCAAGATCTTACAGGGAAGTATGGTGGCTACACCTTC.

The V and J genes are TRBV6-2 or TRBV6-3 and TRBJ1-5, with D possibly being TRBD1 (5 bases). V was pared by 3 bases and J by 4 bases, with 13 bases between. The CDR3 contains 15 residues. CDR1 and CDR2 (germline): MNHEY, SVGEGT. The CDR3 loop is CASSYVVGGNQPQHF. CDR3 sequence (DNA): TGTGCCAGCAGTTATGTGGTCGGGGGAAATCAGCCCCAGCATTTT.

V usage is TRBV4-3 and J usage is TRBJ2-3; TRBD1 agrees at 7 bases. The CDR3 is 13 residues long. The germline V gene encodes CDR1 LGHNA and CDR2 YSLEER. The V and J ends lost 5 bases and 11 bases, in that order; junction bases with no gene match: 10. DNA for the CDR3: TGCGCCAGCAGCGCGACGGACAGGAGCGGGCAGTATTTT. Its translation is CASSATDRSGQYF.

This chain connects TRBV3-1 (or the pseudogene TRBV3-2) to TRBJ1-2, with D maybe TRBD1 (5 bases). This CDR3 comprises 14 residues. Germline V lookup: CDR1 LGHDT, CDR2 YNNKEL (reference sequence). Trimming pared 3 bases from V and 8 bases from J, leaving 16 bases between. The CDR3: CASSHLDSRGGYTF. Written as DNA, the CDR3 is TGTGCCAGCAGCCATCTCGACAGTCGGGGGGGCTACACCTTC.

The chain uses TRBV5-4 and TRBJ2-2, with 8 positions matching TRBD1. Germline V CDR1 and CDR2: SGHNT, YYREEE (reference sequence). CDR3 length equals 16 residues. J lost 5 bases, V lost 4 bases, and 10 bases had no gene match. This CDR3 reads CASSTGQGLPTGELFF. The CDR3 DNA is TGTGCCAGCAGCACCGGACAGGGACTCCCAACCGGGGAGCTGTTTTTT.

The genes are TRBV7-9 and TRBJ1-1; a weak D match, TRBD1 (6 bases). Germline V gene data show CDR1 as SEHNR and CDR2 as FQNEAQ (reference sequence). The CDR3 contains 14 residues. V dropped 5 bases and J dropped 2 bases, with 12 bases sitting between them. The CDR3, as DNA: TGTGCCAGCAGCCCATTGACAGGTAACACTGAAGCTTTCTTT. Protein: CASSPLTGNTEAFF.

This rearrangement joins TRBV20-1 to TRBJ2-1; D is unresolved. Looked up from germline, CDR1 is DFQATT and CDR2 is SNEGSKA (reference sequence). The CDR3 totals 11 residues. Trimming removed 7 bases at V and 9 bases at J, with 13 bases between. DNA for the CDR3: TGCAGTGTTATGGCAGCAGGTGAGCAGTTCTTC. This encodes CSVMAAGEQFF.

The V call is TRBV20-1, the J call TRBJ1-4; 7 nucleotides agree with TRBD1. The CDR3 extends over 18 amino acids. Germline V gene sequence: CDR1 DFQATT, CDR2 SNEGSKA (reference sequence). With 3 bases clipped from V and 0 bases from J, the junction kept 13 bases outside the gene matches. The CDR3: CSASYNRGQPATNEKLFF. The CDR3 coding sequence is TGCAGTGCTAGTTATAACAGGGGACAGCCTGCAACTAATGAAAAACTGTTTTTT.

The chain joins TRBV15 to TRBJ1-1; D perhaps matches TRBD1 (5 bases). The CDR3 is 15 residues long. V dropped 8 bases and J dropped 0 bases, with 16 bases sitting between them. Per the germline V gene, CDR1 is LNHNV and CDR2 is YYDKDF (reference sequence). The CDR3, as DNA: TGTGCCACCGGCGCGCGGCAGGGAATGAACACTGAAGCTTTCTTT. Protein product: CATGARQGMNTEAFF.

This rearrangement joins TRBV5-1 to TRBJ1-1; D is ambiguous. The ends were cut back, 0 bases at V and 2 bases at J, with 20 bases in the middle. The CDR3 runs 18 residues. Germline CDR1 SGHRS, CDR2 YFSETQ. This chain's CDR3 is CASSLALLTVKFNTEAFF. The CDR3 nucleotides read TGCGCCAGCAGCTTGGCCTTATTGACTGTTAAGTTCAACACTGAAGCTTTCTTT.

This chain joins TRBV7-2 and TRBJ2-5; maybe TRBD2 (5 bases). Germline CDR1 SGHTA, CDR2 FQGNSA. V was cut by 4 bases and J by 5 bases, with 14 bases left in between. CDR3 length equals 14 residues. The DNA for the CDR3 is TGTGCCAGCAGCTCCTCGCAGCGAGGGGAGACCCAGTACTTC. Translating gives CASSSSQRGETQYF.

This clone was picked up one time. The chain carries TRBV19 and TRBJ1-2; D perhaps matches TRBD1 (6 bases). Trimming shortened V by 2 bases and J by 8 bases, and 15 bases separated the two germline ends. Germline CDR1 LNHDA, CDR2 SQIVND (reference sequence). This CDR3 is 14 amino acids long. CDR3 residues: CASSITAGAQGYTF. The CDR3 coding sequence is TGTGCCAGTAGTATAACGGCGGGGGCACAAGGCTACACCTTC.

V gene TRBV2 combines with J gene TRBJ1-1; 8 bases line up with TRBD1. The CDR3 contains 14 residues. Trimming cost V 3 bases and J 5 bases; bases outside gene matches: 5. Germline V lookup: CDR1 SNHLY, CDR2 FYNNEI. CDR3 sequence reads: CASSDQGAGTEAFF. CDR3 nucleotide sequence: TGTGCCAGCAGTGATCAGGGGGCCGGGACTGAAGCTTTCTTT.

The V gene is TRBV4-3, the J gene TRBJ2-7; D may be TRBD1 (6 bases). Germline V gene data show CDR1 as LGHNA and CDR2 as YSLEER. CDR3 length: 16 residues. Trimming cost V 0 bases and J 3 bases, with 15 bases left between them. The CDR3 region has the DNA TGCGCCAGCAGCCAAGATATGGGGGCGGGCGACTACGAGCAGTACTTC. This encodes CASSQDMGAGDYEQYF.